Below are 19 T cell receptor beta chains sequenced from a single sample in a study of OX40 agonist ivuxolimab in advanced cancers. Some clones are missing from TCRdb's copy, which holds only in-frame ones; the method was immunoSEQ multiplex PCR. The data hold some 77,000 clones, with approximately 83% observed a single time. The source material was CD4+ or CD8+ T cells sorted from blood, sampled in a trial of the OX40 agonist ivuxolimab. Receptors originate from an adult with an advanced solid tumor such as melanoma, head and neck, liver or kidney cancer.

CDR3 sequence reads: CASSGRSDYSGNTIYF. Here the CDR3 DNA reads TGTGCCAGCAGCGGCCGGTCGGATTACTCTGGAAACACCATATATTTT. The chain recombines TRBV5-4 with TRBJ1-3; D is uncertain. CDR1 is SGHNT and CDR2 is YYREEE in the germline V gene (reference sequence). V was pared by 4 bases and J by 0 bases, with 14 bases between. The CDR3 consists of 16 residues.

The V call is TRBV9, the J call TRBJ1-2; perhaps TRBD1 as D (5 bases). Germline V gene data show CDR1 as SGDLS and CDR2 as YYNGEE. The CDR3 consists of 14 residues. Trimming removed 4 bases from V and 8 bases from J, with 18 bases in between. The CDR3 bases are TGTGCCAGCAGCCTACTCGGTCAGGAGGGGGGCTACACCTTC. It is translated as CASSLLGQEGGYTF.

The table lists this clone with a count of one. The genes are TRBV10-3 and TRBJ2-3; a weak D match, TRBD2 (7 bases). The CDR3 spans 17 residues. The V end was cut by 6 bases, the J end by 2 bases, with 21 bases between. Germline V gene lookup returns CDR1 ENHRY and CDR2 SYGVKD. For the CDR3, the DNA is TGTGCCATCAGCATGCCTGACGGGGGGCGGAACACAGATACGCAGTATTTT. Protein sequence: CAISMPDGGRNTDTQYF.

This clone was observed a single time. The chain carries TRBV6-5 and TRBJ2-7; TRBD1 aligns across 11 bases. Trimming took 4 bases from V and 4 from J; bases not matched to a gene: 9. CDR1 and CDR2 from the germline V gene are MNHEY and SVGAGI. The CDR3 loop spans 16 amino acids. In nucleotides, the CDR3 is TGTGCCAGCAGTTCCCCCAGGACAGGGGGCACGTACGAGCAGTACTTC. This codes for CASSSPRTGGTYEQYF.

CDR3 nucleotide sequence: TGTGCTAGTGGTTTGTCATACAGGGTCGAGTACACAGATACGCAGTATTTT. This codes for CASGLSYRVEYTDTQYF. The chain uses TRBV12-5 and TRBJ2-3, with D perhaps TRBD1 (6 bases). The V end was cut by 2 bases, the J end by 2 bases, with 17 bases between. Germline V CDR1 and CDR2: LGHNT, FRNRAP. This CDR3 is 17 amino acids long.

The rearrangement uses TRBV6-1 and TRBJ2-5; D might be TRBD1 (7 bases). The J call may be faulty, since TRBJ2-7 better matches the DNA end. The germline V gene has CDR1 MNHNS and CDR2 SASEGT. The CDR3 has 15 residues. CDR3 protein: CASSESGGRTYEQYF. The CDR3 nucleotides read TGTGCCAGCAGTGAATCAGGGGGGAGAACCTACGAGCAGTACTTC.

This clone was picked up one time. The CDR3 loop reads CASGRQGIAGGYTF. The CDR3 DNA is TGCGCCAGCGGGCGACAGGGGATAGCAGGCGGCTACACCTTC. The chain couples TRBV5-1 to TRBJ1-2; 8 nucleotides align to TRBD1. With V trimmed by 7 bases and J by 8 bases, 13 bases remained unmatched. Looked up from germline, CDR1 is SGHRS and CDR2 is YFSETQ. This CDR3 comprises 14 residues.

V is TRBV19 and J is TRBJ2-3, with 10 nucleotides matching TRBD2. Germline-derived CDR1 and CDR2 are LNHDA and SQIVND (reference sequence). The J segment lost 2 bases and the V segment lost 3 bases, leaving 8 bases of the junction unmatched. This CDR3 comprises 17 residues. Written as DNA, the CDR3 is TGTGCCAGTAGTATCAGTTGGACTAGCGGTGACACAGATACGCAGTATTTT. This translates into CASSISWTSGDTDTQYF.

The chain carries TRBV9 and TRBJ2-1; tentative D call: TRBD1 (6 bases). Trimming removed 4 bases at V and 3 bases at J, with 17 bases between. The CDR3 covers 16 residues. Germline CDR1 is SGDLS and CDR2 is YYNGEE. In DNA, the CDR3 is TGTGCCAGCAGCCCCCGAGACAGGTGGGACTACAATGAGCAGTTCTTC. Its translation is CASSPRDRWDYNEQFF.

Only one count was recorded for this clone. This rearrangement joins TRBV7-9 to TRBJ1-1, with unresolved D. The V end lost 1 base, the J end lost 7 bases, and 7 bases lay between the germline ends. The CDR3 contains 12 residues. Germline values: CDR1 SEHNR, CDR2 FQNEAQ (reference sequence). The CDR3 DNA is TGTGCCAGCAGCTTAGTTGCGGTTGAAGCTTTCTTT. This sequence encodes CASSLVAVEAFF.

CDR3 nucleotides: TGTGCCAGCAGCTTTTTAGAAGAGTACGAGCAGTACTTC. Its protein is CASSFLEEYEQYF. The chain joins TRBV7-9 to TRBJ2-7; D is unresolved. The CDR3 extends over 13 amino acids. V was trimmed by 3 bases and J by 4 bases, leaving 10 bases between them. The germline V gene has CDR1 SEHNR and CDR2 FQNEAQ (reference sequence).

J is TRBJ2-3 and V is TRBV29-1, with D hard to call. Germline V lookup: CDR1 SQVTM, CDR2 ANQGSEA. The CDR3 consists of 10 residues. The V end was cut by 4 bases, the J end by 4 bases, with 3 bases between. The CDR3 coding sequence is TGCAGCGTTGCCCCAGATACGCAGTATTTT. It yields the protein CSVAPDTQYF.

The CDR3 nucleotides read TGTGCCACCAGCGAGGGGGGACGTGGGGCGGCTGAAGCTTTCTTT. It yields the protein CATSEGGRGAAEAFF. V usage is TRBV15 and J usage is TRBJ1-1, with D perhaps TRBD1 (6 bases). The germline gives CDR1 LNHNV, CDR2 YYDKDF (reference sequence). The CDR3 runs to 15 residues. Trimming took off 5 bases at V and 6 bases at J, with 19 bases between the two ends.

The chain links TRBV6-5 to TRBJ2-2; D is unresolved. The CDR3 loop spans 15 amino acids. Germline V gene sequence: CDR1 MNHEY, CDR2 SVGAGI. Trimming pared 2 bases from V and 0 bases from J, leaving 7 bases between. The CDR3 sequence: CASSYKGTNTGELFF. The CDR3 nucleotides read TGTGCCAGCAGTTACAAGGGAACGAACACCGGGGAGCTGTTTTTT.

The rearrangement joins TRBV9 to TRBJ2-2, with TRBD2 matching over 11 bases. V lost 4 bases to trimming and J lost 5 bases; unmatched junction nucleotides: 4. Germline CDR1 and CDR2: SGDLS and YYNGEE. The CDR3 consists of 15 residues. The CDR3 DNA reads as TGTGCCAGCAGCCCTAGGACTAGCGGGACCGGGGAGCTGTTTTTT. It translates to CASSPRTSGTGELFF.

For the CDR3, the DNA is TGTGCCAGCAGTGCTGTGGCAGGGAAAACCGGGGAGCTGTTTTTT. Translated: CASSAVAGKTGELFF. The chain couples TRBV6-4 to TRBJ2-2, with D perhaps matching TRBD1 (5 bases). Trimming took off 4 bases at V and 5 bases at J, with 14 bases between the two ends. The CDR3 is 15 residues long. CDR1 MRHNA and CDR2 SNTAGT come from the germline V gene.

The chain recombines TRBV7-2 with TRBJ2-1; 9 bases match TRBD1. The germline CDR1 and CDR2 sequences are SGHTA and FQGNSA. J was trimmed by 7 bases and V by 5 bases; bases with no gene match: 6. CDR3 length: 14 amino acids. CDR3 amino acids: CASSRDRAGNEQFF. DNA for the CDR3: TGTGCCAGCAGCAGGGACAGGGCTGGGAATGAGCAGTTCTTC. Filled out from reference TRBV7-2 and TRBJ2-1, the complete variable domain reads GAGVSQSPSNKVTEKGKDVELRCDPISGHTALYWYRQSLGQGLEFLIYFQGNSAPDKSGLPSDRFSAERTGGSVSTLTIQRTQQEDSAVYLCASSRDRAGNEQFFGPGTRLTVL.

J is TRBJ2-4 and V is TRBV4-2; 7 bases fit TRBD1. V lost 3 bases, J lost 6 bases, and 8 bases stayed unmatched. Per the germline V gene, CDR1 is LGHNA and CDR2 is YNFKEQ. This CDR3 contains 15 residues. For the CDR3, the DNA is TGTGCCAGCAGCCAGGGTCTGGGACAGATAAACATTCAGTACTTC. It encodes CASSQGLGQINIQYF.

This clone was seen only a few times. The chain joins TRBV9 to TRBJ1-2, with D hard to call. CDR3 length: 13 residues. V lost 0 bases, J lost 8 bases, and 11 bases lay in between. CDR1 and CDR2 from the germline V gene are SGDLS and YYNGEE. CDR3 in amino acids: CASSVGSGDGYTF. Here the CDR3 DNA reads TGTGCCAGCAGCGTAGGTTCGGGCGACGGCTACACCTTC.